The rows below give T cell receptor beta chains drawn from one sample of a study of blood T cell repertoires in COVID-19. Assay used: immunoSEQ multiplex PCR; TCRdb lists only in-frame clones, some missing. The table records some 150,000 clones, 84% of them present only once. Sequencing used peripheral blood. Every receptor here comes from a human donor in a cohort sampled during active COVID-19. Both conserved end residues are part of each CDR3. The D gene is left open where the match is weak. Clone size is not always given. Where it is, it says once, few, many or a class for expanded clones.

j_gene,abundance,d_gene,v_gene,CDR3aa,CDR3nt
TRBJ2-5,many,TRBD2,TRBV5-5,CASSLGLAGGQETQYF,TGTGCCAGCAGCTTGGGTTTAGCGGGGGGCCAAGAGACCCAGTACTTC
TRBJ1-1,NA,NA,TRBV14,CASSQFRVGNTEAFF,TGTGCCAGCAGCCAATTTCGGGTGGGGAACACTGAAGCTTTCTTT
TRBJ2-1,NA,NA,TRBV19,CASSIPGDSYNEQFF,TGTGCCAGTAGTATACCCGGGGACTCCTACAATGAGCAGTTCTTC
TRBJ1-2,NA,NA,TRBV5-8,CASSPWGRGYTF,TGTGCCAGCAGCCCCTGGGGCCGTGGCTACACCTTC
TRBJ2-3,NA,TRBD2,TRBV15,CATSRSGASTDTQYF,TGTGCCACCAGCAGAAGCGGGGCAAGCACAGATACGCAGTATTTT
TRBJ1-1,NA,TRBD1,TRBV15,CATSRQGGGEAFF,TGTGCCACCAGCAGACAAGGGGGCGGTGAAGCTTTCTTT
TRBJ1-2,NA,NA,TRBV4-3,CASSQAAEAGGWAYGYTF,TGCGCCAGCAGCCAAGCAGCCGAGGCGGGTGGATGGGCTTATGGCTACACCTTC
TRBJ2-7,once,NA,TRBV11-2,CASSLRTDSPYEQYF,TGTGCCAGCAGCTTAAGAACGGACAGCCCCTACGAGCAGTACTTC
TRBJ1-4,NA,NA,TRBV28,CASRPGGDEKLFF,TGTGCCAGCAGACCCGGGGGAGATGAAAAACTGTTTTTT
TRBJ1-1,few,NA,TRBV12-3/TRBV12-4,CASSLGLQESTIF,TGTGCCAGCAGTTTGGGGTTACAGGAGTCGACGATCTTT
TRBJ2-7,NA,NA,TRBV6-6,CASSNPQGGNYEQYF,TGTGCCAGCAGTAACCCTCAGGGTGGGAACTACGAGCAGTACTTC
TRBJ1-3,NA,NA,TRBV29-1,CSFLSSGNTIYF,TGCAGCTTCTTGTCCTCTGGAAACACCATATATTTT
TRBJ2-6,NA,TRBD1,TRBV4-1,CASSQSLGQGGISGANVLTF,TGCGCCAGCAGCCAAAGCCTCGGACAGGGGGGCATCTCTGGGGCCAACGTCCTGACTTTC
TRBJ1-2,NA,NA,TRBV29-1,CSVSPGRGEGYTF,TGCAGCGTCAGCCCCGGGAGGGGGGAAGGCTACACCTTC
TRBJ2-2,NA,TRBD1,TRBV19,CASAGQGAGELFF,TGTGCCAGCGCCGGACAGGGGGCCGGGGAGCTGTTTTTT
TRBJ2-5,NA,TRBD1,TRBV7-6,CASSPYGTGGAKETQYF,TGTGCCAGCAGTCCCTATGGAACAGGGGGAGCGAAAGAGACCCAGTACTTC
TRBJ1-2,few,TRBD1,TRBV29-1,CSVGGFGRQGLADGYTF,TGCAGCGTTGGGGGCTTCGGAAGACAGGGATTGGCGGACGGCTACACCTTC
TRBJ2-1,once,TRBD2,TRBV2,CASSEAAGGPYEQFF,TGTGCCAGCAGTGAAGCGGCGGGGGGGCCCTATGAGCAGTTCTTC
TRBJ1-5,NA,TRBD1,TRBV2,CASSEMGTGLNQPQHF,TGTGCCAGCAGTGAAATGGGGACAGGTCTCAATCAGCCCCAGCATTTT
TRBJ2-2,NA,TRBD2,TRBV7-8,CASSIYSGGSTGELFF,TGTGCCAGCAGCATCTATAGCGGGGGGTCGACCGGGGAGCTGTTTTTT
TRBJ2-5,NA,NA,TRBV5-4,CASSLARGAHETQYF,TGTGCCAGCAGCTTGGCACGGGGGGCCCACGAGACCCAGTACTTC
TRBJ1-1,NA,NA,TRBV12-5,CASGLGTVNTEAFF,TGTGCTAGTGGTTTGGGGACAGTGAACACTGAAGCTTTCTTT
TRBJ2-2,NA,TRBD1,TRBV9,CASSGTGGKRTGELFF,TGTGCCAGCAGCGGGACAGGGGGCAAAAGGACCGGGGAGCTGTTTTTT
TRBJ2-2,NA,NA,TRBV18,CASSPGVTVTGELFF,TGTGCCAGCTCACCAGGAGTGACAGTCACCGGGGAGCTGTTTTTT
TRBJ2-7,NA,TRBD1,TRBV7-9,CASSSFDRGHEQYF,TGTGCCAGCAGCTCTTTCGACAGGGGGCACGAGCAGTACTTC
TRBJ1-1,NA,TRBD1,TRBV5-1,CASSVTGVWNTEAFF,TGCGCCAGCAGCGTAACAGGGGTTTGGAACACTGAAGCTTTCTTT
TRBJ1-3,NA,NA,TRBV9,CASSVSSGNTIYF,TGTGCCAGCAGCGTGAGCTCTGGAAACACCATATATTTT
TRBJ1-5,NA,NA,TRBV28,CASEGRSQPQHF,TGTGCCAGTGAGGGGAGGTCACAGCCCCAGCATTTT
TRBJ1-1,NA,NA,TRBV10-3,CAISDIRQRNTEAFF,TGTGCCATCAGTGATATCAGACAGCGAAACACTGAAGCTTTCTTT
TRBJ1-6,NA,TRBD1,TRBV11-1,CASSLAAQGASPLHF,TGTGCCAGCAGCTTAGCGGCACAGGGGGCATCACCCCTCCACTTT
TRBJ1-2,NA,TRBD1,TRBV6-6,CASSRGQNYGYTF,TGTGCCAGCAGTAGGGGACAGAACTATGGCTACACCTTC
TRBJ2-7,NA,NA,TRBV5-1,CASSLPLSYEQYF,TGCGCCAGCAGCTTGCCTTTATCCTACGAGCAGTACTTC
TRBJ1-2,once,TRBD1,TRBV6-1,CASSEVGGQGNYGYTF,TGTGCCAGCAGTGAAGTTGGAGGACAGGGGAACTATGGCTACACCTTC
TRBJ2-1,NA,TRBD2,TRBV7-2,CASSFLETGGLGEQFF,TGTGCCAGCAGCTTCCTAGAAACGGGGGGGCTCGGAGAGCAGTTCTTC
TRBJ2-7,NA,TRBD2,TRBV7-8,CASSPRRLAGAYEQYF,TGTGCCAGCAGTCCAAGGAGGCTAGCGGGGGCGTACGAGCAGTACTTC
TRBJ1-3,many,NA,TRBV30,CAWGRGNSGNTIYF,TGTGCCTGGGGCCGGGGGAACTCTGGAAACACCATATATTTT
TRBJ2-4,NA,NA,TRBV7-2,CASSSGGGLLAKNIQYF,TGTGCCAGCAGCTCGGGGGGCGGGTTACTAGCCAAAAACATTCAGTACTTC
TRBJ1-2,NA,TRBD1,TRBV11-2,CASSLQGASYGYTF,TGTGCCAGCAGTTTACAGGGGGCTAGCTATGGCTACACCTTC
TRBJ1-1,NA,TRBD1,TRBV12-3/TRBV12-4,CASSWDRNTEAFF,TGTGCCAGCAGTTGGGACAGAAACACTGAAGCTTTCTTT
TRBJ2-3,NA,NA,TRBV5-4,CASSLTGASTDTQYF,TGTGCCAGCAGCTTAACAGGAGCTAGCACAGATACGCAGTATTTT
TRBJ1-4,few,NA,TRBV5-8,CASSLPNWASEKLFF,TGTGCCAGCAGCTTACCGAATTGGGCGAGTGAAAAACTGTTTTTT
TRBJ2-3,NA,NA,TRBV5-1,CASSFPLDTQYF,TGCGCCAGCAGCTTCCCCCTCGATACGCAGTATTTT
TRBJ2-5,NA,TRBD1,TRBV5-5,CASSFRGETQYF,TGTGCCAGCAGCTTCAGGGGGGAGACCCAGTACTTC
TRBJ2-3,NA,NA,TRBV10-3,CAISEPDSDTQYF,TGTGCCATCAGTGAGCCCGACTCAGATACGCAGTATTTT
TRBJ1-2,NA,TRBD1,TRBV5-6,CASSSTTGAGGYTF,TGTGCCAGCAGCTCCACAACAGGGGCTGGGGGCTACACCTTC
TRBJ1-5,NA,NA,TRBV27,CASATGPGGSNQPQHF,TGTGCCAGCGCAACGGGACCGGGGGGGAGCAATCAGCCCCAGCATTTT
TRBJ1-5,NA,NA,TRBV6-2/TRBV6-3,CASSYNPQRHNQPQHF,TGTGCCAGCAGTTATAATCCGCAGCGCCACAATCAGCCCCAGCATTTT
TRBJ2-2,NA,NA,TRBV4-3,CASSQERARVGGELFF,TGCGCCAGCAGCCAAGAAAGAGCGAGGGTCGGCGGGGAGCTGTTTTTT
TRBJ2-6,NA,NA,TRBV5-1,CASSHQRVSGANVLTF,TGCGCCAGCAGCCACCAGCGGGTCTCTGGGGCCAACGTCCTGACTTTC
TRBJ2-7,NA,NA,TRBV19,CASPGVGYEQYF,TGTGCCAGCCCAGGGGTAGGGTACGAGCAGTACTTC
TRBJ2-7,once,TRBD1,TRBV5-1,CASSLEGTGGGEQYF,TGCGCCAGCAGCTTGGAAGGGACAGGGGGCGGCGAGCAGTACTTC
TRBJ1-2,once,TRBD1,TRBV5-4,CASSPEGQGTYGYTF,TGTGCCAGCAGCCCGGAAGGACAGGGGACCTATGGCTACACCTTC
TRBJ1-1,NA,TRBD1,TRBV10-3,CAISEPGQGGGTEAFF,TGTGCCATCAGTGAGCCCGGACAGGGAGGAGGCACTGAAGCTTTCTTT
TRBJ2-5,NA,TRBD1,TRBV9,CASSLGQGPQETQYF,TGTGCCAGCAGCCTAGGACAGGGACCCCAAGAGACCCAGTACTTC
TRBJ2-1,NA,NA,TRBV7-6,CASSPTPDSPYNEQFF,TGTGCCAGCAGCCCCACCCCGGACTCCCCCTACAATGAGCAGTTCTTC
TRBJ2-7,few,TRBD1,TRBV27,CASSYAAGTVTYEQYF,TGTGCCAGCAGTTACGCCGCCGGGACAGTAACCTACGAGCAGTACTTC
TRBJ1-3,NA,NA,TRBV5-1,CASSVEHSGNTIYF,TGCGCCAGCAGCGTCGAGCACTCTGGAAACACCATATATTTT